The 28 T cell receptor beta chains given below trace back to one sample, sequenced in a study of radiotherapy plus CTLA-4 blockade in lung cancer. Method: immunoSEQ multiplex PCR; TCRdb's copy keeps in-frame clones and lacks some. The sample contains around 70,000 clones, around nine tenths of which appear only once. The input for sequencing was peripheral blood, taken from a patient treated with radiotherapy plus ipilimumab. The receptor set was obtained from a human donor with non-small cell lung cancer that progressed on radiotherapy plus ipilimumab.

The chain has TRBV30 and TRBJ2-2; D possibly corresponds to TRBD1 (6 bases). Germline assignment: CDR1 GTSNPN and CDR2 SVGIG (reference sequence). V gave up 0 bases and J gave up 7 bases, with 12 bases separating them. This CDR3 region has 14 residues. The CDR3 is CAWSVLGTLGELFF. As DNA, the CDR3 is TGTGCCTGGAGTGTATTAGGGACACTCGGGGAGCTGTTTTTT.

The rearrangement uses TRBV27 and TRBJ1-3, with D uncertain. Germline values: CDR1 MNHEY, CDR2 SMNVEV (reference sequence). Trimming left V 6 bases short and J 0 bases short, with 12 bases between. CDR3 length: 15 amino acids. CDR3 bases: TGTGCCAGCAGACCTAATGAAGTCTCTGGAAACACCATATATTTT. Amino acids: CASRPNEVSGNTIYF.

V gene TRBV27 combines with J gene TRBJ2-7; tentative D call: TRBD2 (6 bases). Trimming pared 6 bases from V and 2 bases from J, leaving 14 bases between. Germline-derived CDR1 and CDR2 are MNHEY and SMNVEV (reference sequence). The CDR3 extends over 14 amino acids. The CDR3 nucleotides read TGTGCCAGCAGGTGGACTACTACCGCCTACGAGCAGTACTTC. Amino acids: CASRWTTTAYEQYF.

The V and J genes are TRBV14 and TRBJ2-7, with D perhaps given as TRBD1 or TRBD2 (5 bases each). The CDR3 loop spans 13 amino acids. The germline V gene has CDR1 SGHDN and CDR2 FVKESK. Trimming pared 6 bases from V and 0 bases from J, leaving 9 bases between. The chain's CDR3 is CASRGRNSYEQYF. CDR3 coding DNA: TGTGCCAGCAGGGGACGGAACTCCTACGAGCAGTACTTC.

The genes are TRBV29-1 and TRBJ2-1; D is perhaps TRBD1 (6 bases). The CDR3 is 13 amino acids. Germline lookup yields CDR1 SQVTM and CDR2 ANQGSEA. V shed 5 bases and J shed 4 bases, with 12 bases lying between them. This CDR3 reads CSVPGTTYNEQFF. The DNA of the CDR3 is TGCAGCGTTCCCGGGACAACTTACAATGAGCAGTTCTTC.

The chain joins TRBV29-1 to TRBJ2-3, with 7 bases matching TRBD1. Trimming cost V 7 bases and J 2 bases; bases outside gene matches: 6. Per germline, CDR1 SQVTM and CDR2 ANQGSEA. This CDR3 is 13 amino acids long. CDR3 nucleotides: TGCAGCGCGCGGACAGGTTACACAGATACGCAGTATTTT. Translation gives CSARTGYTDTQYF.

The chain joins TRBV20-1 to TRBJ2-7; D remains unclear. Germline values: CDR1 DFQATT, CDR2 SNEGSKA (reference sequence). Trimming pared 1 base from V and 6 bases from J, leaving 7 bases between. The CDR3 runs to 11 residues. CDR3 sequence: CSARAVAEQYF. The CDR3 region has the DNA TGCAGTGCTAGAGCGGTTGCCGAGCAGTACTTC.

This chain uses TRBV28 with TRBJ2-7, with TRBD1 matching 7 bases. The V segment lost 2 bases and the J segment 3 bases; nucleotides outside the gene matches: 7. CDR3 length: 15 amino acids. Germline assignment: CDR1 MDHEN and CDR2 SYDVKM. The CDR3 nucleotides read TGTGCCAGCAGTTTACACCCGGGACAGAGCTACGAGCAGTACTTC. Its protein is CASSLHPGQSYEQYF.

The chain uses TRBV9 and TRBJ2-5, with 9 bases aligning to TRBD2. Losses at the gene ends were 0 bases for V and 5 bases for J; bases not matched to a gene: 8. The germline gives CDR1 SGDLS, CDR2 YYNGEE. The CDR3 is made up of 16 amino acids. This CDR3 is CASSVVLAGVGETQYF. For the CDR3, the DNA is TGTGCCAGCAGCGTAGTTTTAGCGGGAGTGGGCGAGACCCAGTACTTC.

By its share, this clone is medium-sized (0.01 to 0.1%). Other DNA sequences in this sample translate to the same CDR3. This chain links TRBV7-6 with TRBJ2-7; a weak D match, TRBD2 (6 bases). Trimming shortened V by 0 bases and J by 3 bases, and 18 bases separated the two germline ends. This CDR3 is built from 17 residues. Per germline, CDR1 SGHVS and CDR2 FNYEAQ. The CDR3 nucleotides are TGTGCCAGCAGCTTAGCGGGGGGTTGGGGCGGGTACTACGAGCAGTACTTC. It is translated as CASSLAGGWGGYYEQYF.

This chain links TRBV28 with TRBJ1-2; tentative D call: TRBD1 (6 bases). Germline V gene lookup returns CDR1 MDHEN and CDR2 SYDVKM. This CDR3 has 14 amino acids. Trimming cost V 3 bases and J 7 bases, with 15 bases left between them. DNA for the CDR3: TGTGCCAGCAGTTTGGGGGGGGCGTCCGGTGGCTACACCTTC. Translating it yields CASSLGGASGGYTF.

The count of this clone is one. This chain joins TRBV19 and TRBJ2-1; D remains unclear. The germline V gene encodes CDR1 LNHDA and CDR2 SQIVND (reference sequence). This CDR3 spans 13 amino acids. V was cut by 3 bases and J by 4 bases, with 7 bases left in between. DNA for the CDR3: TGTGCCAGTAGTATCCGAGTATACAATGAGCAGTTCTTC. This sequence encodes CASSIRVYNEQFF.

V usage is TRBV10-2 and J usage is TRBJ1-5; D might be TRBD1 (6 bases). Trimming stripped 3 bases from V and 6 bases from J, with 12 bases between. CDR1 is WSHSY and CDR2 is SAAADI in the germline V gene. The CDR3 sequence is 14 residues long. The CDR3 spells CASSEPGGGQPQHF. For the CDR3, the DNA is TGCGCCAGCAGTGAACCCGGGGGCGGTCAGCCCCAGCATTTT.

The chain links TRBV11-2 to TRBJ2-3; D gene uncertain. The V and J ends lost 4 bases and 3 bases respectively, with 8 bases between them. Germline values: CDR1 SGHAT, CDR2 FQNNGV. CDR3 length: 13 amino acids. Written as DNA, the CDR3 is TGTGCCAGCAGCTCGGAACGTACAGATACGCAGTATTTT. This codes for CASSSERTDTQYF. The full variable domain, completed using reference TRBV11-2 and TRBJ2-3, is EAGVAQSPRYKIIEKRQSVAFWCNPISGHATLYWYQQILGQGPKLLIQFQNNGVVDDSQLPKDRFSAERLKGVDSTLKIQPAKLEDSAVYLCASSSERTDTQYFGPGTRLTVL.

The V and J genes are TRBV6-1 and TRBJ2-5; a possible D gene is TRBD2 (6 bases). CDR1 and CDR2 (germline): MNHNS, SASEGT. CDR3 length: 13 amino acids. The ends were cut back, 4 bases at V and 1 base at J, with 7 bases in the middle. CDR3 sequence: CASSASVQETQYF. CDR3 DNA: TGTGCCAGCAGTGCTAGCGTCCAAGAGACCCAGTACTTC.

This chain uses TRBV4-1 with TRBJ2-4, with a weak D call TRBD1 (5 bases). CDR3 size: 17 residues. Germline V gene sequence: CDR1 MGHRA, CDR2 YSYEKL. The V and J ends lost 2 bases and 2 bases respectively, with 16 bases between them. This CDR3 is CASSQPHRQGPKNIQYF. CDR3 sequence (DNA): TGCGCCAGCAGCCAACCCCATCGCCAGGGTCCCAAAAACATTCAGTACTTC.

The genes are TRBV11-3 and TRBJ2-5; unclear D gene. The CDR3 spans 13 residues. The germline CDR1 and CDR2 sequences are SGHNT and YENEEA. V was trimmed by 3 bases and J by 3 bases, leaving 8 bases between them. This CDR3 reads CASSFSGKETQYF. The CDR3 DNA reads as TGTGCCAGCAGCTTCTCGGGTAAAGAGACCCAGTACTTC.

This clone was seen just once. The chain joins TRBV7-3 to TRBJ2-1; the D call may be TRBD1 or TRBD2 (5 bases each). From germline, CDR1 is SGHTA and CDR2 FQGTGA. The V gene lost 5 bases and the J gene lost 6 bases, with 17 bases spanning the gap. The CDR3 spans 15 residues. The CDR3 DNA is TGTGCCAGCAGCGTACGTGGGACCCACGTCAATGAGCAGTTCTTC. It is translated as CASSVRGTHVNEQFF.

CDR3 sequence reads: CASSLVVAAGTDTQYF. CDR3 DNA: TGTGCCAGCAGTTTAGTGGTCGCAGCGGGCACAGATACGCAGTATTTT. The chain combines TRBV27 with TRBJ2-3; possible D gene TRBD2, 5 bases. This CDR3 is built from 16 residues. Per germline, CDR1 MNHEY and CDR2 SMNVEV (reference sequence). Trimming removed 2 bases at V and 1 base at J, with 13 bases between.

The genes are TRBV6-6 and TRBJ1-5; a possible D gene is TRBD1 (6 bases). The CDR3 covers 14 residues. The germline CDR1 and CDR2 sequences are MNHNY and SVGAGI (reference sequence). Between the trimmed V and J ends, which lost 7 bases and 3 bases, there was a span of 13 bases. Here the CDR3 DNA reads TGTGCCAGCACCGAGGGACACCACAATCAGCCCCAGCATTTT. The encoded protein is CASTEGHHNQPQHF.

The chain employs TRBV6-1 and TRBJ1-4; maybe TRBD1 (5 bases). This CDR3 is 13 amino acids long. V lost 8 bases to trimming and J lost 4 bases, with 11 bases between them. The germline V gene has CDR1 MNHNS and CDR2 SASEGT. The CDR3 DNA reads as TGTGCCAGCCTGACAGTGTATAATGAAAAACTGTTTTTT. Its translation is CASLTVYNEKLFF.

In its sample, this clone was seen once. V usage is TRBV19 and J usage is TRBJ1-5; D is uncertain. Trimming removed 7 bases at V and 3 bases at J, with 10 bases between. Germline-derived CDR1 and CDR2 are LNHDA and SQIVND (reference sequence). The CDR3 loop spans 13 amino acids. The CDR3 sequence is CASTQDYNQPQHF. The CDR3 coding sequence is TGTGCCAGTACCCAGGACTACAATCAGCCCCAGCATTTT.

The rearrangement uses TRBV2 and TRBJ2-7; TRBD1 matches 9 bases. Germline CDR1 reads SNHLY; CDR2 reads FYNNEI. The junction had 13 bases not matched to a gene; V was cut back by 4 bases and J by 6 bases. This CDR3 region has 16 residues. CDR3 region: CASSGPLQGALSEQYF. Written as DNA, the CDR3 is TGTGCCAGCAGTGGTCCCTTACAGGGGGCTCTGTCCGAGCAGTACTTC.

V and J are TRBV7-9 and TRBJ1-2; D is unclear. The CDR3 length is 13 residues. Germline V gives CDR1 SEHNR, CDR2 FQNEAQ (reference sequence). Trimming removed 5 bases at V and 7 bases at J, with 14 bases between. CDR3 protein: CASSEAGGLGYTF. CDR3 sequence (DNA): TGTGCCAGCAGCGAAGCTGGAGGGCTTGGCTACACCTTC. The full variable domain, in which reference TRBV7-9 and TRBJ1-2 provide the parts outside the CDR3, is DTGVSQNPRHKITKRGQNVTFRCDPISEHNRLYWYRQTLGQGPEFLTYFQNEAQLEKSRLLSDRFSAERPKGSFSTLEIQRTEQGDSAMYLCASSEAGGLGYTFGSGTRLTVV.

The J gene is TRBJ2-3, the V gene TRBV5-1; 12 nucleotides match TRBD2. The CDR3 has 16 residues. Trimming removed 0 bases from V and 4 bases from J; junction bases left unmatched: 3. CDR1 and CDR2 from the germline V gene are SGHRS and YFSETQ. The DNA of the CDR3 is TGCGCCAGCAGCTTGGTAACTAGCGGGGGGCCAGATACGCAGTATTTT. Amino acid sequence: CASSLVTSGGPDTQYF. The full variable domain, with the rest looked up from reference TRBV5-1 and TRBJ2-3, is KAGVTQTPRYLIKTRGQQVTLSCSPISGHRSVSWYQQTPGQGLQFLFEYFSETQRNKGNFPGRFSGRQFSNSRSEMNVSTLELGDSALYLCASSLVTSGGPDTQYFGPGTRLTVL.

This rearrangement joins TRBV11-2 to TRBJ2-3; D not resolved. Per germline, CDR1 SGHAT and CDR2 FQNNGV. Trimming took 5 bases from V and 0 from J, leaving 12 bases between them. This CDR3 region has 15 residues. Here the CDR3 DNA reads TGTGCCAGCAGCGCGAGTAAGTTGAGCACAGATACGCAGTATTTT. It is translated as CASSASKLSTDTQYF.

This chain links TRBV19 with TRBJ1-2, with TRBD1 matching 9 bases. The CDR3 contains 13 residues. The V gene end was trimmed by 2 bases and the J gene end by 8 bases; junction bases not matched to a gene: 3. Per the germline V gene, CDR1 is LNHDA and CDR2 is SQIVND (reference sequence). CDR3 loop: CASSITGGVGYTF. Written as DNA, the CDR3 is TGTGCCAGTAGTATAACAGGGGGCGTCGGCTACACCTTC. Full variable domain (remainder filled in from reference TRBV19 and TRBJ1-2): DGGITQSPKYLFRKEGQNVTLSCEQNLNHDAMYWYRQDPGQGLRLIYYSQIVNDFQKGDIAEGYSVSREKKESFPLTVTSAQKNPTAFYLCASSITGGVGYTFGSGTRLTVV.

CDR3 nucleotides: TGCGCCAGCAGCCCAACCACAGCGACGTCTGGAAACACCATATATTTT. Translated: CASSPTTATSGNTIYF. The genes are TRBV5-1 and TRBJ1-3, with unresolved D. This CDR3 is built from 16 residues. Germline V lookup: CDR1 SGHRS, CDR2 YFSETQ. V lost 4 bases, J lost 1 base, and 15 bases lay in between. The variable domain in full, with the rest retrieved from reference TRBV5-1 and TRBJ1-3, is KAGVTQTPRYLIKTRGQQVTLSCSPISGHRSVSWYQQTPGQGLQFLFEYFSETQRNKGNFPGRFSGRQFSNSRSEMNVSTLELGDSALYLCASSPTTATSGNTIYFGEGSWLTVV.